This record covers a single T cell receptor beta chain. No antigen is known for it. Clinicians diagnosed patients from clinical symptoms, serum thyroxine and TRAb, thyroid ultrasound and orbital computed tomography. TCR beta CDR3 region amplification was performed from RNA transcripts. HTBI primers drove first-round RT-PCR of the TCR CDR3. TCRdb processed the multiplex PCR reads anew with MiXCR; each CDR3 protein has one entry. This table holds 600,000 or so distinct CDR3 sequences, roughly 50% found once. These data come from a study of T cells in Graves' hyperthyroidism and ophthalmopathy. Trimming removed 2 bases at V and 6 bases at J, with 8 bases between. Germline V gives CDR1 DFQATT, CDR2 SNEGSKA (reference sequence). This CDR3 has 11 amino acids. General study points: Stable hyperthyroidism and ophthalmopathy were separated using 13 V-J signatures. Most clonotypes expanded in the thyroid (above 0.001) were also present in blood.

The chain is built from TRBV20-1 and TRBJ2-7, with no clear D. The receptor comes from a woman aged 18-30 years with Graves' hyperthyroidism. Material for sequencing was peripheral blood or thyroid tissue (not recorded which). The CDR3 nucleotides read TGCAGTGCTAGACGGCCAGGCGAGCAGTACTTC. It encodes CSARRPGEQYF.